This is a list of T cell receptor beta chains from one sample in a study. TCRdb re-called the 5' RACE reads through MiXCR, storing one row per CDR3 protein. The sample includes 50,000 to 80,000 distinct CDR3 sequences, around a fifth of them seen just once. Sequencing input: memory CD4+ T cells sorted from a lymph node. The origin of the receptors is a female donor with breast cancer. CDR3s include the opening cysteine and the closing phenylalanine or tryptophan. The D gene is left open where the match is weak. Clone size appears in some rows only: once, few, many, or a class for an expanded clone.

TRBD1	TRBJ2-6	few	TRBV6-1	CASSRTGPMSSGANVLTF	TGTGCCAGCAGTCGGACAGGGCCTATGTCCTCAGGGGCCAACGTCCTGACTTTC
.	TRBJ2-7	.	TRBV7-9	CASSPGYGTPKEQYF	TGTGCCAGCAGCCCCGGTTATGGAACCCCTAAAGAGCAGTACTTC
TRBD2	TRBJ2-2	few	TRBV10-3	CATVSGRAAGELFF	TGTGCCACCGTAAGCGGGAGGGCCGCCGGGGAGCTGTTTTTT
TRBD1	TRBJ2-7	few	TRBV5-1	CASGAWRQGTYEQYF	TGCGCCAGCGGCGCATGGAGACAGGGTACCTACGAGCAGTACTTC
.	TRBJ2-3	few	TRBV5-1	CASRSIGGDTQYF	TGCGCCAGCAGATCGATTGGAGGAGATACGCAGTATTTT
.	TRBJ2-1	many	TRBV20-1	CSGGNAYNEQFF	TGCTCTGGAGGGAATGCCTACAATGAGCAGTTCTTC
.	TRBJ1-1	.	TRBV18	CASSPGGRTEAFF	TGTGCCAGCTCACCTGGGGGGCGGACTGAAGCTTTCTTT
TRBD1	TRBJ2-2	few	TRBV5-1	CASSLDTGVRDTGELFF	TGCGCCAGCAGCCTCGACACAGGGGTCCGTGACACCGGGGAGCTGTTTTTT
TRBD2	TRBJ2-1	many	TRBV5-1	CASSAGLDSQGEQFF	TGCGCCAGCAGCGCGGGACTAGACAGTCAGGGTGAGCAGTTCTTC
.	TRBJ2-7	.	TRBV20-1	CSAMIGTYYEQYF	TGCAGTGCTATGATCGGGACCTACTACGAGCAGTACTTC
.	TRBJ2-7	few	TRBV6-1	CASSEGEVRYF	TGTGCCAGCAGTGAGGGGGAGGTAAGGTACTTC
.	TRBJ1-1	.	TRBV9	CASSVSGRQNTEAFF	TGTGCCAGCAGCGTCTCCGGGCGGCAGAACACTGAAGCTTTCTTT
TRBD2	TRBJ2-5	.	TRBV6-7	CASSYQRGGPNQETQYF	TGTGCCAGCAGTTACCAGCGGGGGGGGCCTAACCAAGAGACCCAGTACTTC
TRBD2	TRBJ2-3	few	TRBV7-2	CASSFLSSGRDTQYF	TGTGCCAGCAGCTTTCTTTCTAGCGGGAGAGATACGCAGTATTTT
TRBD1	TRBJ1-2	.	TRBV7-2	CASSPYRGAYGYTF	TGTGCCAGCAGTCCATACAGGGGGGCCTATGGCTACACCTTC
TRBD2	TRBJ2-1	many	TRBV20-1	CSARAFGTSVINEQFF	TGCAGTGCTAGGGCCTTCGGGACTAGTGTAATCAATGAGCAGTTCTTC
TRBD2	TRBJ2-1	few	TRBV30	CACGLAFNEQFF	TGTGCCTGTGGACTAGCTTTCAATGAGCAGTTCTTC
TRBD1	TRBJ2-3	.	TRBV7-2	CASSFGQGDTQYF	TGTGCCAGCAGCTTCGGACAGGGGGATACGCAGTATTTT
.	TRBJ2-3	many	TRBV20-1	CSATKDRFTDTQYF	TGCAGTGCAACAAAGGACAGATTCACAGATACGCAGTATTTT
.	TRBJ2-3	few	TRBV13	CASSPPRGAQYF	TGTGCCAGCAGCCCTCCGAGAGGGGCGCAGTATTTT
.	TRBJ1-3	few	TRBV7-9	CASSSWKSNTIYF	TGTGCCAGCAGCTCTTGGAAATCCAACACCATATATTTT
TRBD1	TRBJ1-1	few	TRBV29-1	CSAATGLNTEAFF	TGCAGCGCTGCGACAGGGTTGAACACTGAAGCTTTCTTT
.	TRBJ2-1	few	TRBV7-9	CASSFSGPYNEQFF	TGTGCCAGCAGCTTTAGCGGCCCCTACAATGAGCAGTTCTTC
.	TRBJ2-3	.	TRBV7-8	CAGSLVGTDTQYF	TGTGCCGGCAGCTTGGTCGGCACAGATACGCAGTATTTT
.	TRBJ1-4	many	TRBV7-9	CASSLMVNEKLFF	TGTGCCAGCAGCTTAATGGTTAATGAAAAACTGTTTTTT
TRBD2	TRBJ2-3	.	TRBV20-1	CSGLAGGGDTDTQYF	TGCAGTGGACTAGCGGGAGGTGGGGACACAGATACGCAGTATTTT
.	TRBJ2-1	.	TRBV7-9	CASSRRRDIDEQFF	TGTGCCAGCAGCCGACGTAGGGACATCGATGAGCAGTTCTTC
.	TRBJ2-1	few	TRBV24-1	CATRGPLEEQFF	TGTGCCACCAGGGGACCACTGGAAGAGCAGTTCTTC
.	TRBJ1-1	few	TRBV5-1	CASSLGQDRQAFF	TGCGCCAGCAGCTTGGGACAGGATCGACAAGCTTTCTTT
.	TRBJ2-2	many	TRBV4-1	CASSQEWRGRWELFF	TGCGCCAGCAGCCAAGAATGGAGGGGACGTTGGGAGCTGTTTTTT
.	TRBJ2-7	many	TRBV6-5	CASRSSVAYEQYF	TGTGCCAGCAGATCTAGCGTTGCCTACGAGCAGTACTTC
.	TRBJ2-5	.	TRBV20-1	CSAFHGRQETQYF	TGCAGTGCTTTCCATGGCAGACAAGAGACCCAGTACTTC
.	TRBJ1-4	.	TRBV11-3	CASSLGDHDEKLFF	TGTGCCAGCAGCTTAGGGGACCATGATGAAAAACTGTTTTTT
.	TRBJ2-7	.	TRBV7-2	CASTLTGRSYEQYF	TGTGCCAGCACCCTGACTGGCAGGTCCTACGAGCAGTACTTC
.	TRBJ1-1	.	TRBV10-2	CASSDWDTNTEAFF	TGCGCCAGCAGTGACTGGGATACCAACACTGAAGCTTTCTTT
TRBD2	TRBJ2-7	few	TRBV3-1	CASTSRRGSSYEQYF	TGTGCCAGCACGTCCAGGCGGGGGAGCTCCTACGAGCAGTACTTC
TRBD1	TRBJ2-7	few	TRBV5-1	CASSRQGISYEQYF	TGCGCCAGCAGCCGACAGGGAATCTCCTACGAGCAGTACTTC
.	TRBJ1-1	few	TRBV20-1	CSATTDAGWAFF	TGCAGTGCTACTACAGATGCGGGTTGGGCTTTCTTT
.	TRBJ2-3	few	TRBV6-1	CASKALTSTDTQYF	TGTGCCAGCAAAGCGTTAACTAGCACAGATACGCAGTATTTT
TRBD1	TRBJ2-1	once	TRBV6-2/TRBV6-3	CASSFSTGQAGNEQFF	TGTGCCAGCAGTTTTTCCACCGGACAGGCAGGCAATGAGCAGTTCTTC